One and the same sample provided the 8 T cell receptor beta chains below, sequenced in a study of molecular identifiers for immune sequencing clone quantification. TCRdb reanalysed the PCR reads using MiXCR and keeps one entry per CDR3 protein. The table lists more than 250,000 distinct CDR3 sequences, about a fifth of them singletons, with roughly 0.8% in the top ten. The sequencing input was naive CD8+ T cells from blood, with Jurkat cell RNA spiked in. Subset in this sample: FACS-sorted CD8+CD4-CCR7+CD45RA+ naive T cells. Source of these receptors: a human donor in good health. Some libraries in this study had Jurkat cell RNA spiked in.

The sample holds many counts of this clonotype. The chain is built from TRBV9 and TRBJ2-5; D perhaps matches TRBD2 (6 bases). V was pared by 3 bases and J by 1 base, with 19 bases between. The CDR3 is 17 residues long. Germline V gene sequence: CDR1 SGDLS, CDR2 YYNGEE. The CDR3 spells CASSAHRDSHPQETQYF. In nucleotides, the CDR3 is TGTGCCAGCAGCGCCCACCGGGACTCCCATCCCCAAGAGACCCAGTACTTC. The entire variable domain, with the rest obtained from reference TRBV9 and TRBJ2-5, is as follows: DSGVTQTPKHLITATGQRVTLRCSPRSGDLSVYWYQQSLDQGLQFLIQYYNGEERAKGNILERFSAQQFPDLHSELNLSSLELGDSALYFCASSAHRDSHPQETQYFGPGTRLLVL.

The rearrangement uses TRBV6-2 or TRBV6-3 and TRBJ2-3; TRBD1 agrees at 7 bases. V shed 5 bases, J shed 2 bases, and the junction held 4 bases outside the gene matches. Germline-derived CDR1 and CDR2 are MNHEY and SVGEGT. The CDR3 covers 14 residues. The CDR3 DNA is TGTGCCAGCAGTCAAGGGACAGACACAGATACGCAGTATTTT. Protein: CASSQGTDTDTQYF.

This clonotype was seen a handful of times. The chain employs TRBV30 and TRBJ2-3, with D unresolved. V lost 0 bases to trimming and J lost 2 bases, with 9 bases between them. This CDR3 spans 14 amino acids. Per germline, CDR1 GTSNPN and CDR2 SVGIG (reference sequence). CDR3 sequence: CAWSVRGYTDTQYF. Here the CDR3 DNA reads TGTGCCTGGAGTGTACGCGGCTACACAGATACGCAGTATTTT.

This clonotype was counted many times. This rearrangement joins TRBV27 to TRBJ2-7; 7 nucleotides match TRBD1. With 4 bases clipped from V and 3 bases from J, the junction kept 6 bases outside the gene matches. The germline V gene has CDR1 MNHEY and CDR2 SMNVEV (reference sequence). This CDR3 comprises 14 residues. CDR3 region: CASSYQTGVYEQYF. The DNA of the CDR3 is TGTGCCAGCAGTTACCAAACAGGGGTCTACGAGCAGTACTTC.

This clonotype was detected many times. Written as DNA, the CDR3 is TGTGCCAGCAGCTTGAGTGAAGGACAGCACAATGAGCAGTTCTTC. This translates into CASSLSEGQHNEQFF. This chain links TRBV5-8 with TRBJ2-1; possibly TRBD1 for D (6 bases). The CDR3 covers 15 residues. From germline, CDR1 is SGHTS and CDR2 YDEGEE. V lost 1 base and J 5 bases, leaving 13 bases between the germline ends.

The table lists this clonotype with many counts. This chain joins TRBV2 and TRBJ2-2; D may match TRBD1 or TRBD2 (6 bases each). CDR1 is SNHLY and CDR2 is FYNNEI in the germline V gene. The CDR3 extends over 14 amino acids. Deletions cut 10 bases from V and 0 bases from J, with 12 bases between. CDR3 amino acids: CAIGGSTNTGELFF. CDR3 DNA sequence: TGTGCCATAGGGGGGAGTACGAACACCGGGGAGCTGTTTTTT.

With respect to this clonotype: A clone one base away is much larger, so this may be a read error. This chain uses TRBV28 with TRBJ2-5; a possible D gene is TRBD1 (6 bases). This CDR3 comprises 14 residues. Per the germline V gene, CDR1 is MDHEN and CDR2 is SYDVKM. Trimming removed 11 bases from V and 4 bases from J, with 20 bases in between. CDR3 nucleotide sequence: TGTGCCGGCACCCCATCGGGGACAACAGAGACCCAGTACTTC. Its protein product is CAGTPSGTTETQYF.

In this sample, this clonotype turned up many times. In DNA form, the CDR3 reads TGTGCCAGCAGAGTAGGGGGTACTGAAGCTTTCTTT. Protein sequence: CASRVGGTEAFF. The chain employs TRBV28 and TRBJ1-1; maybe TRBD1 (6 bases). The V gene's germline CDR1 is MDHEN and CDR2 SYDVKM. The CDR3 consists of 12 residues. Trimming shortened V by 6 bases and J by 5 bases, and 10 bases separated the two germline ends.